This T cell receptor beta chain originates from a study of post-analysis software for immune sequencing data. General study results and limits: Patients had higher frequencies than controls of four to six TRBV segments, including TRBV5-6, TRBV5-1 and TRBV20-1. Multiple sclerosis patients had significantly lower normalized Chao1 diversity than controls.

Unique molecular identifiers tagged the TCR beta cDNA libraries. TCRdb re-called the PCR reads with MiXCR, one entry per CDR3 protein. The table has under 900,000 distinct CDR3 sequences, approximately 50% seen once; the top ten hold 4.6%. With regard to this clonotype: Its antigen is unidentified.

This CDR3 comprises 16 residues. Germline values: CDR1 MGHRA, CDR2 YSYEKL. The clonotype comes from a girl aged 10 to 17 with multiple sclerosis. The chain joins TRBV4-1 to TRBJ2-5; 12 bases line up with TRBD1. The J call may be in error: the DNA end matches TRBJ2-7 better. Input material: blood. CDR3 protein: CASSQAGTGGLYEQYF. CDR3 DNA: TGCGCCAGCAGCCAAGCGGGGACAGGGGGCTTATACGAGCAGTACTTC.